The T cell receptor beta chain under discussion was sequenced for a study of cytomegalovirus exposure and HLA in healthy donors. With V trimmed by 8 bases and J by 1 base, 10 bases remained unmatched. Germline CDR1 and CDR2: SNHLY and FYNNEI. This CDR3 has 15 amino acids. The data were produced by immunoSEQ multiplex PCR, yet TCRdb's version contains in-frame clones alone and is incomplete. The data show roughly 220,000 clones, 80% to 85% seen once. The sequencing input was PBMCs. The rearrangement uses TRBV2 and TRBJ2-7; 8 bases map to TRBD1. The clonotype was recovered from a woman between 25 and 40 years old in good health and CMV-seropositive. In nucleotides, the CDR3 is TGTGCCAGCTCCTTATTTGGGACAGGATCCTACGAGCAGTACTTC. It codes for CASSLFGTGSYEQYF.